The present entry profiles one TCR beta chain with its context. Its antigen is undetermined. This entry comes from a study of T cell responses to AZD1222 COVID-19 vaccine. General study findings and limits: Unmutated regions of variants are reportedly targeted by nearly half of spike-specific TCRs. Baseline serostatus was positive in only six AZD1222 recipients. Females outnumbered males among donors, who were mostly white British; clonal diversity was possibly underestimated.

Germline CDR1 and CDR2: ENHRY and SYGVKD. The CDR3 consists of 16 residues. Trimming at V came to 6 bases and at J to 1 base, leaving 9 bases not matched to a gene. Sequencing was performed with immunoSEQ multiplex PCR; in TCRdb, only in-frame clones are kept and a portion is missing. Here the sample spans some 120,000 clones, roughly 88% being singletons. The input for sequencing was peripheral blood, taken on day 0 of MenACWY control vaccination. The V gene is TRBV10-3, the J gene TRBJ2-3; TRBD1 agrees at 8 bases. The TCR was taken from an adult in good health. CDR3 coding DNA: TGTGCCATCAGCGGGACAGGATCTTGGGGCACAGATACGCAGTATTTT. Amino acids: CAISGTGSWGTDTQYF.